This T cell receptor beta chain was retrieved from a study of cytomegalovirus exposure and HLA in healthy donors. The PCR ran on 60 Vbeta and 13 Jbeta primers. The method was immunoSEQ multiplex PCR; TCRdb's version includes in-frame clones alone and lacks a portion of them. Of a few hundred thousand clones listed, about four fifths are singletons. The clonotype comes from a woman in her fifties or sixties in good health and CMV-seropositive. Sequenced input: PBMCs.

Here the CDR3 reads CASSPRLAGGVGETQYF. DNA of the CDR3: TGTGCCAGCAGTCCCAGACTAGCGGGGGGTGTCGGGGAGACCCAGTACTTC. The rearrangement joins TRBV27 to TRBJ2-5; 13 nucleotides match TRBD2. The CDR3 has 17 residues. V shed 5 bases, J shed 5 bases, and the junction held 11 bases outside the gene matches. CDR1 is MNHEY and CDR2 is SMNVEV in the germline V gene (reference sequence).